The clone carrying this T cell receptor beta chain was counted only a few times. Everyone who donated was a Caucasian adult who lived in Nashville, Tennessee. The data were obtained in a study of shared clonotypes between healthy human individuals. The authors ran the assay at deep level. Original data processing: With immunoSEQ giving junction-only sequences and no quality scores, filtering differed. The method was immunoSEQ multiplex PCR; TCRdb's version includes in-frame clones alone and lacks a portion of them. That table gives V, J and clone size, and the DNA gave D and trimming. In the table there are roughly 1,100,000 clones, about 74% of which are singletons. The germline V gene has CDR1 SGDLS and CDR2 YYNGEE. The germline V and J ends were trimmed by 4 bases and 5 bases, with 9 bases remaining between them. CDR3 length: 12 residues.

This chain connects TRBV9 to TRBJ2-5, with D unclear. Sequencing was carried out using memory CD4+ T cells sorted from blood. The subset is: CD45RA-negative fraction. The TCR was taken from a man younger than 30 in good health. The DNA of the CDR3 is TGTGCCAGCAGCCAATCTGGGGAGACCCAGTACTTC. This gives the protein CASSQSGETQYF. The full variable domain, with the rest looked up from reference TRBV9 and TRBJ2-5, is DSGVTQTPKHLITATGQRVTLRCSPRSGDLSVYWYQQSLDQGLQFLIQYYNGEERAKGNILERFSAQQFPDLHSELNLSSLELGDSALYFCASSQSGETQYFGPGTRLLVL.